This TCR beta chain originates from a study of molecular identifiers for immune sequencing clone quantification. Study background: Naive CD8 RNA (roughly 18,000 or 92,000 cells) was divided into five aliquots, with four sequenced.

V trimming: 7 bases; J trimming: 4 bases; junction bases outside the gene matches: 3. The CDR3 covers 14 residues. Germline V lookup: CDR1 MNHEY, CDR2 SVGEGT. This clonotype has at least ten counts. Libraries of bulk TCR were made by previously described methods (with listed TCR primers). TCRdb passed the PCR reads through MiXCR, listing each CDR3 protein once. Of some 680,000 distinct CDR3 sequences listed, about 25% are singletons. The sample taken for sequencing was naive CD8+ T cells from blood, with Jurkat cell RNA spiked in. Subset described: FACS-sorted CD8+CD4-CCR7+CD45RA+ naive T cells. The TCR was taken from a human donor in good health. Some libraries in this study had Jurkat cell RNA spiked in. The chain combines TRBV6-2 or TRBV6-3 with TRBJ2-7; 14 nucleotides match TRBD2. The CDR3 DNA is TGTGCCAGCACCGGACTAGCGGGAGGTTACGAGCAGTACTTC. Its protein is CASTGLAGGYEQYF.